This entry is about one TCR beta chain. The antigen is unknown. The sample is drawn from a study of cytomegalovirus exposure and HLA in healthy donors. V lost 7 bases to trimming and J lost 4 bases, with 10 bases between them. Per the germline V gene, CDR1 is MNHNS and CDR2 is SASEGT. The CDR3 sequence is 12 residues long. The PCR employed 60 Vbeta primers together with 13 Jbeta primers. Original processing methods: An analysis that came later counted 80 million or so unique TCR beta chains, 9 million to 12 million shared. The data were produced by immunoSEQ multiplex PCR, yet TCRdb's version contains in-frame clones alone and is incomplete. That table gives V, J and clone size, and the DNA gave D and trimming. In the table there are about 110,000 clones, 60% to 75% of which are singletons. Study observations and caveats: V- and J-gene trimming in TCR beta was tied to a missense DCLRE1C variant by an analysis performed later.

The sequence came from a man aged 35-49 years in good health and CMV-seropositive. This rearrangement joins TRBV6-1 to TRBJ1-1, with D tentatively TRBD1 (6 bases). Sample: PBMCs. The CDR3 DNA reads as TGTGCCAGCATGGCGGGGGCCACTGAAGCTTTCTTT. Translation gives CASMAGATEAFF.